Each of the 17 T cell receptor beta chains below was sequenced from the same sample in a study of blood T cell repertoires in COVID-19. The data were produced by immunoSEQ multiplex PCR, yet TCRdb's version contains in-frame clones alone and is incomplete. Found here are approximately 200,000 clones, roughly 87% of them singletons; the top ten hold under 2.5%. The sequenced sample was peripheral blood. These receptors all stem from a man aged 40-49 years with active or convalescent COVID-19.

This sequence joins TRBV5-1 and TRBJ2-6; 7 bases align to TRBD2. CDR3 length: 16 amino acids. In germline, CDR1 is SGHRS, CDR2 YFSETQ. V trimming: 1 base; J trimming: 2 bases; junction bases outside the gene matches: 3. CDR3 amino acids: CASSLLAGAGANVLTF. The CDR3 DNA follows: TGCGCCAGCAGCTTGCTCGCGGGAGCTGGGGCCAACGTCCTGACTTTC. The full variable domain, with the rest looked up from reference TRBV5-1 and TRBJ2-6, is KAGVTQTPRYLIKTRGQQVTLSCSPISGHRSVSWYQQTPGQGLQFLFEYFSETQRNKGNFPGRFSGRQFSNSRSEMNVSTLELGDSALYLCASSLLAGAGANVLTFGAGSRLTVL.

The V gene is TRBV19, the J gene TRBJ2-1, with 7 bases fitting TRBD1. Germline V gene data show CDR1 as LNHDA and CDR2 as SQIVND (reference sequence). V dropped 6 bases and J dropped 6; count of bases not matched to a gene: 11. This CDR3 is built from 15 residues. The CDR3 spells CASSPMSSGGNEQFF. In DNA, the CDR3 is TGTGCCAGTAGCCCGATGTCCTCAGGGGGCAATGAGCAGTTCTTC.

This clone was counted between two and nine times. The chain has TRBV25-1 and TRBJ1-2; D call uncertain. This CDR3 is 10 amino acids long. Germline CDR1 and CDR2: MGHDK and SYGVNS. Trimming removed 6 bases from V and 8 bases from J, with 7 bases in between. CDR3 region: CASSPLGYTF. The CDR3, as DNA: TGTGCCAGCAGCCCCCTGGGCTACACCTTC.

The chain uses TRBV6-5 and TRBJ1-2; D may be TRBD1 (5 bases). With 10 bases removed from V and 0 bases from J, the gap between germline ends came to 12 bases. The CDR3 consists of 13 residues. CDR1 MNHEY and CDR2 SVGAGI come from the germline V gene. The CDR3: CATYTTANYGYTF. In DNA, the CDR3 is TGTGCCACCTATACGACAGCTAACTATGGCTACACCTTC.

The chain links TRBV18 to TRBJ2-7; TRBD1 matches at 7 bases. Unmatched junction bases numbered 6, after V lost 1 base and J lost 3 bases. CDR3 size: 15 residues. CDR1 is KGHSH, CDR2 LQKENI, per germline. The CDR3 DNA is TGTGCCAGCTCACCACTAGGGGGCAGAGACTACGAGCAGTACTTC. This codes for CASSPLGGRDYEQYF.

The chain couples TRBV5-5 to TRBJ2-5, with a weak D call TRBD1 (6 bases). The ends were cut back, 2 bases at V and 3 bases at J, with 8 bases in the middle. The CDR3 is 13 residues long. CDR1 and CDR2 from the germline V gene are SGHKS and YYEKEE (reference sequence). Written as DNA, the CDR3 is TGTGCCAGCAGCTTACAGGGTGAAGAGACCCAGTACTTC. Its protein is CASSLQGEETQYF.

This sequence joins TRBV28 and TRBJ2-7; D not resolved. Trimming left V 7 bases short and J 0 bases short, with 10 bases between. CDR3 length: 13 residues. Germline values: CDR1 MDHEN, CDR2 SYDVKM. CDR3 nucleotides: TGTGCCAGCAAGTACCTGAGCTCCTACGAGCAGTACTTC. Its translation: CASKYLSSYEQYF.

This chain links TRBV7-9 with TRBJ2-7; D possibly corresponds to TRBD1 (6 bases). The CDR3 contains 11 residues. Germline assignment: CDR1 SEHNR and CDR2 FQNEAQ (reference sequence). The V end lost 8 bases, the J end lost 7 bases, and 12 bases lay between the germline ends. The CDR3 coding sequence is TGTGCCAGCTCGCAGGGGTCGGAGCAGTACTTC. It specifies CASSQGSEQYF.

J is TRBJ2-5 and V is TRBV27; 10 bases are shared with TRBD2. Germline assignment: CDR1 MNHEY and CDR2 SMNVEV (reference sequence). The CDR3 length is 16 residues. V was pared by 4 bases and J by 3 bases, with 8 bases of the junction left unmatched. Here the CDR3 reads CASSSAPAGGEETQYF. The CDR3 nucleotides read TGTGCCAGCAGTTCCGCCCCAGCGGGAGGGGAAGAGACCCAGTACTTC.

The J gene is TRBJ2-3, the V gene TRBV30; perhaps TRBD2 as D (5 bases). The germline V and J ends were trimmed by 3 bases and 2 bases, with 15 bases remaining between them. Looked up from germline, CDR1 is GTSNPN and CDR2 is SVGIG (reference sequence). The CDR3 is 15 residues long. CDR3 region: CAWSPNRGITDTQYF. DNA of the CDR3: TGTGCCTGGAGCCCAAACAGAGGGATCACAGATACGCAGTATTTT.

The J gene is TRBJ2-2, the V gene TRBV7-2, with D possibly matching TRBD2 (5 bases). V lost 5 bases, J lost 4 bases, and 14 bases lay in between. Germline CDR1 reads SGHTA; CDR2 reads FQGNSA. The CDR3 length is 15 residues. The CDR3 loop is CASSTRTRGTGELFF. CDR3 nucleotides: TGTGCCAGCAGCACCCGGACCCGGGGCACCGGGGAGCTGTTTTTT. Full variable domain (missing parts from reference TRBV7-2 and TRBJ2-2): GAGVSQSPSNKVTEKGKDVELRCDPISGHTALYWYRQSLGQGLEFLIYFQGNSAPDKSGLPSDRFSAERTGGSVSTLTIQRTQQEDSAVYLCASSTRTRGTGELFFGEGSRLTVL.

This rearrangement joins TRBV2 to TRBJ1-5; D gene ambiguous. The germline V gene encodes CDR1 SNHLY and CDR2 FYNNEI. With 4 bases removed from V and 8 bases from J, the gap between germline ends came to 9 bases. The CDR3 length is 12 residues. DNA of the CDR3: TGTGCCAGCAGTGGAAACAGTGAGCCCCAGCATTTT. Translated: CASSGNSEPQHF. The whole variable domain, filled in from reference TRBV2 and TRBJ1-5, reads EPEVTQTPSHQVTQMGQEVILRCVPISNHLYFYWYRQILGQKVEFLVSFYNNEISEKSEIFDDQFSVERPDGSNFTLKIRSTKLEDSAMYFCASSGNSEPQHFGDGTRLSIL.

The chain is built from TRBV29-1 and TRBJ2-4; weak D call: TRBD2 (5 bases). In germline, CDR1 is SQVTM, CDR2 ANQGSEA. V gave up 4 bases and J gave up 0 bases, with 10 bases separating them. The CDR3 length is 14 residues. The CDR3 is CSVAGGGAKNIQYF. The CDR3 DNA is TGCAGCGTTGCAGGCGGAGGAGCCAAAAACATTCAGTACTTC. Filled out from reference TRBV29-1 and TRBJ2-4, the complete variable domain reads SAVISQKPSRDICQRGTSLTIQCQVDSQVTMMFWYRQQPGQSLTLIATANQGSEATYESGFVIDKFPISRPNLTFSTLTVSNMSPEDSSIYLCSVAGGGAKNIQYFGAGTRLSVL.

The chain uses TRBV5-1 and TRBJ1-1, with D possibly matching TRBD1 (6 bases). The CDR3 has 14 amino acids. Trimming removed 4 bases at V and 5 bases at J, with 15 bases between. Germline loops: CDR1 SGHRS, CDR2 YFSETQ. The CDR3 coding sequence is TGCGCCAGCAGCACGAAGACAGGAGGTACTGAAGCTTTCTTT. It encodes CASSTKTGGTEAFF.

The V call is TRBV6-5, the J call TRBJ1-3; D call uncertain. The CDR3 is made up of 13 amino acids. Germline V CDR1 and CDR2: MNHEY, SVGAGI. Trimming took off 6 bases at V and 8 bases at J, with 14 bases between the two ends. The CDR3 DNA sequence: TGTGCCAGCAGAAAAGTCGGGGAGGACACCATATATTTT. It encodes CASRKVGEDTIYF.

V and J are TRBV11-2 and TRBJ2-5; TRBD1 might be the D (7 bases). The CDR3 contains 15 residues. Germline CDR1 reads SGHAT; CDR2 reads FQNNGV. V gave up 1 base and J gave up 3 bases, with 12 bases separating them. The CDR3 loop reads CASSLVGGTEETQYF. The CDR3 region has the DNA TGTGCCAGCAGCTTAGTAGGCGGGACAGAAGAGACCCAGTACTTC.

The chain employs TRBV27 and TRBJ2-1; possible D gene TRBD1, 8 bases. CDR1 is MNHEY, CDR2 SMNVEV, per germline (reference sequence). Trimming pared 5 bases from V and 0 bases from J, leaving 23 bases between. The CDR3 spans 19 residues. CDR3 nucleotide sequence: TGTGCCAGCAGTCACCTTCCTACAGGGGGGGTCAGCTCCTACAATGAGCAGTTCTTC. It is translated as CASSHLPTGGVSSYNEQFF.